A single T cell receptor beta chain is shown here with its context. V was pared by 5 bases and J by 4 bases, with 7 bases of the junction left unmatched. In germline, CDR1 is SGHNT, CDR2 YYREEE (reference sequence). This CDR3 has 14 amino acids. This entry is derived from a study of blood T cell repertoires in COVID-19. Study-wide background: Researchers got acute and convalescent COVID-19 samples from the United States, Italy and Spain.

Measured with immunoSEQ multiplex PCR; TCRdb has only the in-frame clones, and not every one. The data contain under 200,000 clones, approximately 83% of them singletons. Sequenced material: peripheral blood. This TCR came from a woman aged 80 or over with active or convalescent COVID-19. J is TRBJ1-1 and V is TRBV5-4; 8 bases line up with TRBD1. The CDR3 sequence: CASSRTGTSTEAFF. The DNA of the CDR3 is TGTGCCAGCAGTCGGACAGGGACGTCCACTGAAGCTTTCTTT.